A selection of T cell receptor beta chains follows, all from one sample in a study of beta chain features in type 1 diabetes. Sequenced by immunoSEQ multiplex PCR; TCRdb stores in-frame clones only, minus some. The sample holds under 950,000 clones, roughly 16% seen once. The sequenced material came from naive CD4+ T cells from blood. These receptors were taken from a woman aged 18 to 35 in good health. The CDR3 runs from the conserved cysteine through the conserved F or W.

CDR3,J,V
CASEAVNDYNEQFF,TRBJ2-1,TRBV28
CASSLKGQGAVQETQYF,TRBJ2-5,TRBV7-9
CASSLAGRETQYF,TRBJ2-5,TRBV5-8
CASATRTLSTDTQYF,TRBJ2-3,TRBV4-2
CASSVVFGEQFF,TRBJ2-1,TRBV9
CASTQNSNQPQHF,TRBJ1-5,TRBV6-5
CTSSQVISGTYNEQFF,TRBJ2-1,TRBV1
CATGWSGANVLTF,TRBJ2-6,TRBV19
CASSLGSGRFGDSYNEQFF,TRBJ2-1,TRBV7-2
CASSFAGGGTNEQFF,TRBJ2-1,TRBV5-1
CASSLGVIDGTGELFF,TRBJ2-2,TRBV11-2
CASSASGGYTF,TRBJ1-2,TRBV2
CASIPAGELGTEAFF,TRBJ1-1,TRBV7-8
CASSFFREETQYF,TRBJ2-5,TRBV7-2
CASSQSLQGQTYEQYF,TRBJ2-7,TRBV23-1
CASNKAGYEQYF,TRBJ2-7,TRBV28
CASNSGVANTGELFF,TRBJ2-2,TRBV5-1
CASSKSAGELFF,TRBJ2-2,TRBV7-9
CASSVDISGRGKNIQYF,TRBJ2-4,TRBV9
CASSVGGSSYEQYF,TRBJ2-7,TRBV9
CASSFQGVDEQFF,TRBJ2-1,TRBV7-9
CASSSPGRLGTEAFF,TRBJ1-1,TRBV5-4
CAWNDGGEKLFF,TRBJ1-4,TRBV30
CASSQGTGYETQYF,TRBJ2-5,TRBV4-3
CASSLWAQGRDTNTGELFF,TRBJ2-2,TRBV27
CATSWRTSGLEQYF,TRBJ2-7,TRBV15
CASSLTATVGTEAFF,TRBJ1-1,TRBV11-2
CSALQATAQYF,TRBJ2-5,TRBV20-1
CASSLPPGVNGYTF,TRBJ1-2,TRBV7-9
CASSQGGDRRYEQYF,TRBJ2-7,TRBV4-1
CASSWGRNSETQYF,TRBJ2-5,TRBV5-6
CASSLSGWLAGKAGELFF,TRBJ2-2,TRBV7-2
CASSSRVVGVTDTQYF,TRBJ2-3,TRBV7-2
CASSLSGTYGYTF,TRBJ1-2,TRBV27
CASSSGAYEQYF,TRBJ2-7,TRBV6-6
CASSLTGGEQYF,TRBJ2-7,TRBV28
CASSQAAGQGASRQNYEQYF,TRBJ2-7,TRBV4-3
CASSLVRVGANYGYTF,TRBJ1-2,TRBV7-2
CASSPIWAGVTDTQYF,TRBJ2-3,TRBV5-4
CASSLRRQGAGETQYF,TRBJ2-5,TRBV7-6
CASNSGENYGYTF,TRBJ1-2,TRBV7-9
CASSVGRQVEYGYTF,TRBJ1-2,TRBV9
CASSPNWKQYF,TRBJ2-7,TRBV28
CASSLVAASGSYGAEQYF,TRBJ2-7,TRBV5-6
CASSRRLPGANVLTF,TRBJ2-6,TRBV19
CASSPRGTGVNQPQHF,TRBJ1-5,TRBV18
CASSGTGVGNTIYF,TRBJ1-3,TRBV5-1
CATSRPQARAEAFF,TRBJ1-1,TRBV15
CASSFQTGGPETQYF,TRBJ2-5,TRBV7-2
CATSRDVTGGRGYTF,TRBJ1-2,TRBV15
CASSSGDTQYF,TRBJ2-3,TRBV6-5
CASSRPSTDTQYF,TRBJ2-3,TRBV5-4